This entry lists 18 T cell receptor beta chains sequenced from one sample in a study of blood T cells in healthy people across ages. The second PCR ran roughly 6 to 11 cycles with a sample-barcoded 5' primer and J-beta primers. In TCRdb, the 5' RACE reads were re-called with MiXCR into one record per CDR3 protein. The sample consists of about 720,000 distinct CDR3 sequences, roughly 20% of them appearing once. Sequencing used blood. Receptors were obtained from a man between 65 and 80 years old in good health.

The chain employs TRBV15 and TRBJ2-3, with D unresolved. The germline gives CDR1 LNHNV, CDR2 YYDKDF (reference sequence). The CDR3 totals 12 residues. Trimming cost V 4 bases and J 3 bases, with 5 bases left between them. The CDR3 loop is CATSTLTDTQYF. CDR3 coding DNA: TGTGCCACCAGCACCCTAACAGATACGCAGTATTTT.

This clonotype was observed a few times. The chain uses TRBV3-1 and TRBJ1-2, with TRBD1 as a possible D gene (5 bases). Germline CDR1 reads LGHDT; CDR2 reads YNNKEL (reference sequence). Trimming left V 5 bases short and J 5 bases short, with 18 bases between. The CDR3 extends over 15 amino acids. CDR3 bases: TGTGCCAGCAGCGCTTGGGAGGGACCTAGATATGGCTACACCTTC. As protein: CASSAWEGPRYGYTF.

This clonotype showed up just a few times. The chain has TRBV7-8 and TRBJ1-2, with a possible D match to TRBD1 (5 bases). The CDR3 consists of 15 residues. Germline values: CDR1 SGHVS, CDR2 FQNEAQ. Trimming took off 1 base at V and 7 bases at J, with 16 bases between the two ends. DNA for the CDR3: TGTGCCAGCAGCTTAGAGCGGGGGGTGGGAGCTGGCTACACCTTC. As protein: CASSLERGVGAGYTF.

The V gene is TRBV6-1, the J gene TRBJ1-4; D gene uncertain. V dropped 4 bases and J dropped 8 bases, with 5 bases sitting between them. Germline CDR1 reads MNHNS; CDR2 reads SASEGT. The CDR3 is made up of 11 amino acids. Here the CDR3 reads CASSGPEKLFF. The CDR3 DNA follows: TGTGCCAGCAGTGGTCCGGAAAAACTGTTTTTT.

This clonotype appeared a few times. V is TRBV28 and J is TRBJ2-5; 9 nucleotides line up with TRBD2. The germline V gene has CDR1 MDHEN and CDR2 SYDVKM. V shed 3 bases and J 5 bases; nucleotides not matched to a gene: 7. This CDR3 is built from 15 residues. The CDR3 protein is CASSLGGGARETQYF. CDR3 in DNA: TGTGCCAGCAGTTTGGGCGGGGGGGCCCGGGAGACCCAGTACTTC.

This clonotype has more than one count but fewer than ten. The CDR3 sequence: CASSDASWDEQFF. CDR3 coding DNA: TGTGCCAGCAGCGATGCGTCCTGGGATGAGCAGTTCTTC. This chain joins TRBV7-3 and TRBJ2-5; D unresolved. The better agreement between TRBJ2-1 and the DNA end casts doubt on the J call. This CDR3 contains 13 residues. The germline V gene has CDR1 SGHTA and CDR2 FQGTGA.

This clonotype was observed a handful of times. The chain uses TRBV2 and TRBJ2-5, with 10 bases fitting TRBD2. Trimming took 3 bases from V and 2 from J; bases not matched to a gene: 12. The germline V gene has CDR1 SNHLY and CDR2 FYNNEI. The CDR3 consists of 18 residues. The CDR3 protein is CASSEGRLAGASQETQYF. Written as DNA, the CDR3 is TGTGCCAGCAGTGAGGGCCGGCTAGCGGGGGCTTCTCAAGAGACCCAGTACTTC. The full variable domain, its missing parts supplied by reference TRBV2 and TRBJ2-5, is EPEVTQTPSHQVTQMGQEVILRCVPISNHLYFYWYRQILGQKVEFLVSFYNNEISEKSEIFDDQFSVERPDGSNFTLKIRSTKLEDSAMYFCASSEGRLAGASQETQYFGPGTRLLVL.

The V call is TRBV10-3, the J call TRBJ2-1; D could derive from TRBD1 or TRBD2 (5 bases each). The J call could be wrong; TRBJ2-5 is a better fit for the DNA end. CDR1 ENHRY and CDR2 SYGVKD come from the germline V gene. The CDR3 is 11 residues long. CDR3 in DNA: TGTGCCATCAAAGGGGACGAGACCCAGTACTTC. Translation: CAIKGDETQYF.

This clonotype was seen only a few times. The chain combines TRBV28 with TRBJ2-1; no firm D call. CDR3 size: 15 residues. Germline V gene lookup returns CDR1 MDHEN and CDR2 SYDVKM. Deletions cut 2 bases from V and 7 bases from J, with 15 bases between. The CDR3 reads CASSLRSGLVNEQFF. CDR3 coding DNA: TGTGCCAGCAGTTTAAGGTCCGGTCTTGTGAATGAGCAGTTCTTC.

This clonotype was observed a handful of times. The rearrangement uses TRBV14 and TRBJ1-6; the match to TRBD1 covers 9 bases. The J segment lost 6 bases and the V segment lost 8 bases, leaving 8 bases of the junction unmatched. Germline values: CDR1 SGHDN, CDR2 FVKESK. The CDR3 covers 15 residues. The CDR3 sequence is CASQLAQGANSPLHF. Written as DNA, the CDR3 is TGTGCCAGCCAACTTGCACAGGGGGCTAATTCACCCCTCCACTTT.

The V call is TRBV6-1, the J call TRBJ2-5; 9 positions agree with TRBD1. With the DNA end fitting TRBJ2-7 better, the J assignment may be wrong. Germline loops: CDR1 MNHNS, CDR2 SASEGT. The CDR3 is 15 residues long. The CDR3 loop is CASTLPRTGDHEQYF. Written as DNA, the CDR3 is TGTGCCAGCACCCTACCGAGGACAGGGGACCACGAGCAGTACTTC.

The rearrangement links TRBV12-3 or TRBV12-4 to TRBJ2-5, with a tentative D call TRBD1 (5 bases). The assigned J gene may be wrong: the sequence end matches TRBJ2-7 better. The CDR3 is 14 residues long. The DNA of the CDR3 is TGTGCCAGCAAAGGGGCCACCCTCTGGGACGAGCAGTACTTC. This translates into CASKGATLWDEQYF.

The rearrangement uses TRBV5-1 and TRBJ2-3; tentative D call: TRBD1 (6 bases). Trimming pared 2 bases from V and 0 bases from J, leaving 13 bases between. This CDR3 region has 16 residues. The germline V gene has CDR1 SGHRS and CDR2 YFSETQ. The CDR3 reads CASSFGTLASTDTQYF. CDR3 DNA sequence: TGCGCCAGCAGCTTCGGGACACTGGCTAGCACAGATACGCAGTATTTT.

In its sample, this clonotype was seen a few times. The genes are TRBV6-1 and TRBJ2-1, with 11 bases lining up with TRBD2. This CDR3 is 14 amino acids long. Germline lookup yields CDR1 MNHNS and CDR2 SASEGT. V was clipped by 6 bases and J by 5 bases; unmatched bases: 3. The CDR3 spells CASRGLAVNNEQFF. DNA for the CDR3: TGTGCCAGCAGGGGACTAGCGGTTAACAATGAGCAGTTCTTC.

The chain joins TRBV28 to TRBJ2-4, with 7 bases that match TRBD2. Germline trimming cut 4 bases from V and 3 bases from J; bases unmatched to any gene: 6. Per germline, CDR1 MDHEN and CDR2 SYDVKM. The CDR3 totals 15 residues. CDR3: CASSSAGEGKNIQYF. Written as DNA, the CDR3 is TGTGCCAGCAGTTCTGCGGGGGAAGGCAAAAACATTCAGTACTTC.

The chain couples TRBV25-1 to TRBJ2-5, with D possibly TRBD1 on 6 matching bases. Trimming pared 1 base from V and 1 base from J, leaving 13 bases between. This CDR3 is built from 16 residues. Germline CDR1 is MGHDK and CDR2 is SYGVNS. CDR3 amino acids: CASSEFTDSSQETQYF. The CDR3 bases are TGTGCCAGCAGTGAATTTACGGACAGTTCCCAAGAGACCCAGTACTTC.

This clonotype was counted only a few times. The chain employs TRBV5-1 and TRBJ1-6; D unclear. The CDR3 spans 15 residues. V was pared by 5 bases and J by 5 bases, with 14 bases between. CDR1 and CDR2 (germline): SGHRS, YFSETQ. The CDR3 reads CASRGGRSNNSPLHF. CDR3 nucleotides: TGCGCCAGCAGGGGCGGCCGGTCTAATAATTCACCCCTCCACTTT.

This clonotype was detected ten times or more. This chain connects TRBV7-9 to TRBJ2-1; 13 bases agree with TRBD2. The V and J ends lost 6 bases and 9 bases, in that order; junction bases with no gene match: 8. CDR1 and CDR2 (germline): SEHNR, FQNEAQ (reference sequence). This CDR3 has 15 residues. The CDR3: CASSPRTSGSGEQFF. The CDR3 DNA is TGTGCCAGCAGTCCCCGGACTAGCGGGAGCGGTGAGCAGTTCTTC.